These 5 T cell receptor beta chains came from one sample sequenced in a study of blood T cell repertoires in COVID-19 (dated by TCRdb to the early 2020s). Libraries were built with the immunoSEQ multiplex PCR assay. TCRdb provides this immuneACCESS table in a form limited to in-frame rearrangements. Some clones are lacking; in checked studies, under half of them reflect an unresolved V gene, and why the rest are absent is not known. In this sample the table shows around 420,000 clones, around 90% of which occur a single time. Roughly 2% of the sample belongs to the ten largest clones. The specimen was PBMCs or T cells enriched from blood (not recorded which). These receptors originate from a middle-aged woman with acute COVID-19.

CDR3 coding DNA: TGTGCCAGCAGACGGACAGGGTTGGGGACAGATACGCAGTATTTT. Translating gives CASRRTGLGTDTQYF. This chain joins TRBV27 and TRBJ2-3; 8 bases are a match to TRBD1. This CDR3 has 15 residues. CDR1 is MNHEY, CDR2 SMNVEV, per germline (reference sequence). The junction had 8 bases not matched to a gene; V was cut back by 6 bases and J by 3 bases.

The rearrangement joins TRBV3-1 (or the pseudogene TRBV3-2) to TRBJ1-2; D gene uncertain. The V end lost 4 bases, the J end lost 5 bases, and 17 bases lay between the germline ends. CDR3 length: 15 amino acids. Germline CDR1 reads LGHDT; CDR2 reads YNNKEL (reference sequence). In DNA form, the CDR3 reads TGTGCCAGCAGCCCAGTCGTGGGAGGGAGTTATGGCTACACCTTC. Amino acids: CASSPVVGGSYGYTF.

This clone appeared once. This chain links TRBV6-5 with TRBJ1-5; D unclear. The V gene lost 6 bases and the J gene lost 6 bases, with 18 bases spanning the gap. Germline CDR1 reads MNHEY; CDR2 reads SVGAGI. The CDR3 has 15 amino acids. CDR3 DNA: TGTGCCAGCAGCCCGCAGAGGGCAGCTCTTCAGCCCCAGCATTTT. Protein product: CASSPQRAALQPQHF.

V and J are TRBV12-3 or TRBV12-4 and TRBJ2-5; 7 bases line up with TRBD1. V lost 6 bases to trimming and J lost 14 bases; unmatched junction nucleotides: 6. There are 10 residues in the CDR3. CDR3 amino acids: CASSGTAKYF. The CDR3 DNA sequence: TGTGCCAGCAGCGGGACAGCGAAATACTTC.

This clone occurred a few times. The J gene is TRBJ1-1, the V gene TRBV19; D is unresolved. Germline loops: CDR1 LNHDA, CDR2 SQIVND (reference sequence). The CDR3 loop spans 15 amino acids. V was pared by 0 bases and J by 4 bases, with 12 bases between. The CDR3 DNA follows: TGTGCCAGTAGTATAGATCCTCAGCGCTTCACTGAAGCTTTCTTT. This translates into CASSIDPQRFTEAFF.